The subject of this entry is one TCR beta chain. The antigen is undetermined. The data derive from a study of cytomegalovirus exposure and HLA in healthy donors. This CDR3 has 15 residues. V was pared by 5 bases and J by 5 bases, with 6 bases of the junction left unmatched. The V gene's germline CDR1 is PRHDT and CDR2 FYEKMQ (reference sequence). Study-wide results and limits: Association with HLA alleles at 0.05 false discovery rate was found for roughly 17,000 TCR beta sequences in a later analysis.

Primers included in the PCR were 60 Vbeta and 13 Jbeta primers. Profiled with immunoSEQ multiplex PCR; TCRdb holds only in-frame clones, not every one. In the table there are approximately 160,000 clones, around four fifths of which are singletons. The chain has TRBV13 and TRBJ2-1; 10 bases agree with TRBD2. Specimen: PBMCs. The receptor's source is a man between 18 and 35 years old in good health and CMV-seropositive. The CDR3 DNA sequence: TGTGCCAGCAGCCGGACTAGCGGACTCCACAATGAGCAGTTCTTC. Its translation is CASSRTSGLHNEQFF.